What follows are 26 T cell receptor beta chains derived from one specimen sequenced in a study of T cells in Graves' hyperthyroidism and ophthalmopathy. The source material, RNA transcripts, was used to amplify TCR beta CDR3 regions. The HTBI primer set served for first-round RT-PCR of the TCR CDR3. A single record per CDR3 protein comes from TCRdb applying MiXCR to the multiplex PCR reads. The data show fewer than 500,000 distinct CDR3 sequences, about 15% seen once. The sample comprised blood. These receptors were taken from a woman in her thirties with Graves' ophthalmopathy.

CDR3 nucleotide sequence: TGTGCCAGCAGCCCTATCCCAGGGGGGCGAGGCGTCTACGAGCAGTACTTC. Amino acids: CASSPIPGGRGVYEQYF. The V and J genes are TRBV5-8 and TRBJ2-7; tentatively, D is TRBD1 (7 bases). CDR1 and CDR2 from the germline V gene are SGHTS and YDEGEE. The V end was cut by 4 bases, the J end by 3 bases, with 23 bases between. This CDR3 spans 17 amino acids.

In its sample, this clonotype was seen many times. The rearrangement links TRBV6-5 to TRBJ1-1; 7 nucleotides align to TRBD1. The CDR3 is made up of 14 amino acids. The germline V gene encodes CDR1 MNHEY and CDR2 SVGAGI. J was trimmed by 4 bases and V by 2 bases; bases with no gene match: 4. DNA for the CDR3: TGTGCCAGCAGTTACGGAGGGGGCGTCACTGAAGCTTTCTTT. As protein: CASSYGGGVTEAFF.

This clonotype was counted ten times or more. The rearrangement uses TRBV20-1 and TRBJ2-1, with a tentative D call TRBD2 (7 bases). Germline lookup yields CDR1 DFQATT and CDR2 SNEGSKA (reference sequence). CDR3 length: 15 amino acids. The V end was cut by 6 bases, the J end by 5 bases, with 20 bases between. This CDR3 reads CSAQRRGGRDNEQFF. The CDR3 DNA is TGCAGTGCCCAAAGGAGGGGGGGTAGGGACAATGAGCAGTTCTTC.

This clonotype was seen ten or more times. The V gene is TRBV12-3 or TRBV12-4, the J gene TRBJ2-1, with D maybe TRBD2 (7 bases). CDR3 length: 16 amino acids. The V and J ends lost 5 bases and 0 bases respectively, with 14 bases between them. In DNA, the CDR3 is TGTGCCAGCAGTCCTGCGGGGGCGCGCTCCTACAATGAGCAGTTCTTC. The encoded protein is CASSPAGARSYNEQFF.

This chain connects TRBV7-2 to TRBJ2-1, with 15 bases that match TRBD2. The CDR3 runs to 15 residues. V shed 6 bases, J shed 7 bases, and the junction held 4 bases outside the gene matches. The germline gives CDR1 SGHTA, CDR2 FQGNSA. CDR3 protein: CASRPGLAGGNEQFF. The CDR3 coding sequence is TGTGCCAGCAGACCGGGACTAGCGGGGGGTAATGAGCAGTTCTTC. The variable domain in full, with the rest retrieved from reference TRBV7-2 and TRBJ2-1, is GAGVSQSPSNKVTEKGKDVELRCDPISGHTALYWYRQSLGQGLEFLIYFQGNSAPDKSGLPSDRFSAERTGGSVSTLTIQRTQQEDSAVYLCASRPGLAGGNEQFFGPGTRLTVL.

This clonotype was recorded many times. The rearrangement links TRBV20-1 to TRBJ2-3, with no clear D. Trimming cost V 3 bases and J 5 bases, with 21 bases left between them. The germline V gene has CDR1 DFQATT and CDR2 SNEGSKA (reference sequence). This CDR3 is built from 16 residues. The CDR3 reads CSASPAIPWLRDTQYF. CDR3 nucleotides: TGCAGTGCTAGCCCCGCTATACCGTGGCTGCGAGATACGCAGTATTTT.

This chain links TRBV6-1 with TRBJ2-1; TRBD1 or TRBD2 may be the D gene (6 bases each). V was trimmed by 3 bases and J by 8 bases, leaving 26 bases between them. The CDR3 covers 18 residues. The germline V gene encodes CDR1 MNHNS and CDR2 SASEGT. CDR3 DNA sequence: TGTGCCAGCAGTGAGGGATTCGGAAGGACAGCCGGGAGTCATGAGCAGTTCTTC. Translation: CASSEGFGRTAGSHEQFF.

This clonotype occurred many times. The genes are TRBV7-9 and TRBJ2-1; D could derive from TRBD1 or TRBD2 (6 bases each). This CDR3 region has 15 residues. Trimming left V 5 bases short and J 4 bases short, with 15 bases between. The germline V gene encodes CDR1 SEHNR and CDR2 FQNEAQ (reference sequence). DNA for the CDR3: TGTGCCAGCAGCCAGACCGGGGGCGGGTACAATGAGCAGTTCTTC. Protein: CASSQTGGGYNEQFF.

This clonotype was counted ten times or more. The V gene is TRBV28, the J gene TRBJ1-5, with D tentatively TRBD1 (6 bases). The CDR3 contains 18 residues. Germline V CDR1 and CDR2: MDHEN, SYDVKM. V lost 6 bases, J lost 0 bases, and 21 bases lay in between. CDR3 coding DNA: TGTGCCAGCAGGGGGGCAGGCCTAATGGGGGTTAGCAATCAGCCCCAGCATTTT. Translation gives CASRGAGLMGVSNQPQHF.

The chain links TRBV7-9 to TRBJ1-4, with D possibly matching TRBD1 (6 bases). The length of the CDR3 is 15 residues. CDR1 SEHNR and CDR2 FQNEAQ come from the germline V gene (reference sequence). The V end was cut by 3 bases, the J end by 8 bases, with 16 bases between. CDR3: CASSFSQGDGEKLFF. For the CDR3, the DNA is TGTGCCAGCAGCTTCTCACAGGGAGATGGGGAAAAACTGTTTTTT.

This clonotype was observed a few times. The rearrangement uses TRBV19 and TRBJ2-3, with 10 bases lining up with TRBD1. After removal of 4 bases from V and 13 bases from J, the junction contained 11 bases not matched to a gene. The CDR3 sequence is 14 residues long. Germline values: CDR1 LNHDA, CDR2 SQIVND (reference sequence). CDR3: CASSNAGTGVFEYF. Here the CDR3 DNA reads TGTGCCAGTAGTAACGCTGGGACAGGGGTGTTTGAGTATTTT.

J is TRBJ2-5 and V is TRBV19; 12 bases are shared with TRBD2. CDR1 LNHDA and CDR2 SQIVND come from the germline V gene (reference sequence). The CDR3 sequence is 17 residues long. Trimming at V came to 4 bases and at J to 2 bases, leaving 8 bases not matched to a gene. The CDR3 DNA sequence: TGTGCCAGTAGTAACCCCGAAGGACTAGCGGGGCAAGAGACCCAGTACTTC. This gives the protein CASSNPEGLAGQETQYF.

This clonotype was counted at least ten times. The V call is TRBV12-3 or TRBV12-4, the J call TRBJ2-1; tentatively, D is TRBD1 (5 bases). With 0 bases removed from V and 5 bases from J, the gap between germline ends came to 11 bases. The length of the CDR3 is 15 residues. CDR3 region: CASSLAQGANNEQFF. The CDR3 coding sequence is TGTGCCAGCAGTTTAGCGCAAGGGGCGAACAATGAGCAGTTCTTC.

This clonotype has a count of ten or more. The genes are TRBV10-3 and TRBJ2-3; 8 nucleotides match TRBD2. Unmatched junction bases numbered 10, after V lost 6 bases and J lost 5 bases. Germline V gene data show CDR1 as ENHRY and CDR2 as SYGVKD. CDR3 length equals 15 residues. The CDR3 DNA reads TGTGCCATCAGGACCGGGACTAGGTATGAAGATACGCAGTATTTT. It yields the protein CAIRTGTRYEDTQYF.

In its sample, this clonotype was seen many times. CDR3: CATSDPSSTRPSAEQYF. CDR3 DNA sequence: TGTGCCACCAGTGATCCTTCCAGCACGAGGCCCAGTGCCGAGCAGTACTTC. The V and J genes are TRBV24-1 and TRBJ2-7, with D uncertain. The ends were cut back, 3 bases at V and 6 bases at J, with 23 bases in the middle. The CDR3 has 17 residues. Per the germline V gene, CDR1 is KGHDR and CDR2 is SFDVKD.

This clonotype has a count of ten or more. The CDR3 loop reads CASSVGAGTGELFF. CDR3 DNA: TGTGCCAGCAGCGTAGGTGCTGGGACCGGGGAGCTGTTTTTT. The V call is TRBV9, the J call TRBJ2-2; no firm D call. This CDR3 is 14 amino acids long. V shed 0 bases and J shed 5 bases, with 8 bases lying between them. Germline V lookup: CDR1 SGDLS, CDR2 YYNGEE.

This clonotype has just a few counts. The chain carries TRBV29-1 and TRBJ1-1, with TRBD1 identical over 9 bases. V lost 6 bases, J lost 5 bases, and 7 bases stayed unmatched. CDR1 SQVTM and CDR2 ANQGSEA come from the germline V gene. The CDR3 spans 13 residues. The CDR3, as DNA: TGCAGCGTGAAGACAGGGGGGAGGACTGAAGCTTTCTTT. Its protein is CSVKTGGRTEAFF.

The V gene is TRBV9, the J gene TRBJ2-5, with D perhaps TRBD2 (6 bases). The CDR3 contains 15 residues. Trimming took 5 bases from V and 2 from J, leaving 16 bases between them. Germline V gene sequence: CDR1 SGDLS, CDR2 YYNGEE. The chain's CDR3 is CASSGRSGFQETQYF. The CDR3 DNA is TGTGCCAGCAGTGGAAGGAGCGGGTTTCAAGAGACCCAGTACTTC.

The CDR3: CASSEVAGMGNEQFF. The CDR3 coding sequence is TGTGCCAGCAGTGAAGTAGCGGGAATGGGTAATGAGCAGTTCTTC. This chain connects TRBV2 to TRBJ2-1; TRBD2 matches at 8 bases. The CDR3 runs 15 residues. Per germline, CDR1 SNHLY and CDR2 FYNNEI. The junction had 6 bases not matched to a gene; V was cut back by 1 base and J by 7 bases.

Many counts were recorded for this clonotype. This sequence joins TRBV11-2 and TRBJ1-2; D possibly corresponds to TRBD1 (6 bases). Per germline, CDR1 SGHAT and CDR2 FQNNGV. V was shortened by 0 bases and J by 7 bases, with 15 bases between the two germline ends. The CDR3 is 15 residues long. The DNA of the CDR3 is TGTGCCAGCAGCTTAGATGGTTACAGGGACCGTGGCTACACCTTC. Encoded protein: CASSLDGYRDRGYTF.

This clonotype was seen at least ten times. This chain connects TRBV12-3 or TRBV12-4 to TRBJ1-1; TRBD1 matches at 9 bases. With 0 bases clipped from V and 6 bases from J, the junction kept 11 bases outside the gene matches. The CDR3 spans 17 residues. The CDR3 bases are TGTGCCAGCAGTTTAGCGATAACAGGGGGCTTGTGGGCTGAAGCTTTCTTT. Translation: CASSLAITGGLWAEAFF.

This clonotype appeared a few times. J is TRBJ2-1 and V is TRBV10-1, with TRBD2 as a possible D gene (5 bases). CDR1 and CDR2 from the germline V gene are WNHNN and SYGVQD (reference sequence). This CDR3 is built from 14 residues. Trimming shortened V by 0 bases and J by 8 bases, and 11 bases separated the two germline ends. The CDR3 DNA is TGCGCCAGCAGTGAGTCGATGGCTAGCCATGAGCAGTTCTTC. It translates to CASSESMASHEQFF.

This clonotype showed up many times. The rearrangement uses TRBV20-1 and TRBJ2-5; perhaps TRBD2 as D (6 bases). The length of the CDR3 is 17 residues. The germline V gene has CDR1 DFQATT and CDR2 SNEGSKA (reference sequence). Trimming took 1 base from V and 2 from J, leaving 20 bases between them. The CDR3 DNA reads as TGCAGTGCTAGAGGTCCGGGGGAGTGGACACAACAAGAGACCCAGTACTTC. Amino acids: CSARGPGEWTQQETQYF.

This clonotype was observed at least ten times. The V gene is TRBV10-3, the J gene TRBJ1-2, with 7 bases that match TRBD1. Per the germline V gene, CDR1 is ENHRY and CDR2 is SYGVKD. V lost 5 bases to trimming and J lost 2 bases; unmatched junction nucleotides: 8. The CDR3 has 15 amino acids. Written as DNA, the CDR3 is TGTGCCATCAGTAAAGGGGACAGCGAGAACTATGGCTACACCTTC. Translation gives CAISKGDSENYGYTF.

The rearrangement links TRBV28 to TRBJ1-5; possibly TRBD1 for D (5 bases). V lost 7 bases and J lost 7, with 14 bases in between. The CDR3 spans 13 residues. Germline CDR1 reads MDHEN; CDR2 reads SYDVKM. CDR3 nucleotides: TGTGCCAGCAAACTTCTTGGGGGGCAGCCCCAGCATTTT. This translates into CASKLLGGQPQHF. Variable domain in full (rest from reference TRBV28 and TRBJ1-5): DVKVTQSSRYLVKRTGEKVFLECVQDMDHENMFWYRQDPGLGLRLIYFSYDVKMKEKGDIPEGYSVSREKKERFSLILESASTNQTSMYLCASKLLGGQPQHFGDGTRLSIL.

This sequence joins TRBV20-1 and TRBJ2-7; 12 bases map to TRBD2. The germline V gene encodes CDR1 DFQATT and CDR2 SNEGSKA (reference sequence). The V and J ends lost 6 bases and 5 bases, in that order; junction bases with no gene match: 14. The CDR3 is 16 amino acids. Here the CDR3 reads CSAYRLAGARLDEQYF. The CDR3 DNA reads as TGCAGTGCGTACCGACTAGCGGGGGCCCGTCTCGACGAGCAGTACTTC.